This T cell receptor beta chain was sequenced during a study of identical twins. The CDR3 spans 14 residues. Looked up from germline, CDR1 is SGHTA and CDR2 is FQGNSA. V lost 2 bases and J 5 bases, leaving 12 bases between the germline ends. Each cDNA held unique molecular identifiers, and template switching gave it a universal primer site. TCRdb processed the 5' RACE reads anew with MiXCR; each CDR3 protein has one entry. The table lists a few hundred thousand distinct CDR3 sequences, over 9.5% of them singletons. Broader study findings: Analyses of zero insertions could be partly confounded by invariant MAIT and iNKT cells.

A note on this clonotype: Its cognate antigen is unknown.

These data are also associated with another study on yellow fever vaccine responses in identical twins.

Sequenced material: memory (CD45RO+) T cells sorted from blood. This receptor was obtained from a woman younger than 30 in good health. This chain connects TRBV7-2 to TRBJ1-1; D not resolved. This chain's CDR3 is CASSLLIAATEAFF. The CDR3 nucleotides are TGTGCCAGCAGCTTATTGATTGCGGCTACTGAAGCTTTCTTT.